This TCR beta chain was captured in a study of cytomegalovirus exposure and HLA in healthy donors. The PCR had 60 Vbeta and 13 Jbeta primers. The protocol was immunoSEQ multiplex PCR, while the TCRdb copy is restricted to in-frame clones and leaves out a portion. The repertoire holds 150,000 to 200,000 clones, with roughly 74% as singletons. Concerning this clone itself: What it recognizes is unknown.

Study-wide findings and caveats: HLA alleles were associated with 18,000 or so TCR beta sequences in a later analysis at 0.05 false discovery rate. The study found most TCR sequences rare, yet found some public TCRs in many donors.

The TCR comes from a man between 18 and 29 years old in good health and CMV-seropositive. The sample comprised PBMCs.

In DNA, the CDR3 is TGTGCCAGCAGCTTAGAAAGGGGGAGCTCCTACGAGCAGTACTTC. Its protein product is CASSLERGSSYEQYF. The chain joins TRBV7-8 to TRBJ2-7, with D possibly being TRBD1 (6 bases). V shed 1 base and J shed 0 bases, with 10 bases lying between them. The germline CDR1 and CDR2 sequences are SGHVS and FQNEAQ. This CDR3 region has 15 residues.